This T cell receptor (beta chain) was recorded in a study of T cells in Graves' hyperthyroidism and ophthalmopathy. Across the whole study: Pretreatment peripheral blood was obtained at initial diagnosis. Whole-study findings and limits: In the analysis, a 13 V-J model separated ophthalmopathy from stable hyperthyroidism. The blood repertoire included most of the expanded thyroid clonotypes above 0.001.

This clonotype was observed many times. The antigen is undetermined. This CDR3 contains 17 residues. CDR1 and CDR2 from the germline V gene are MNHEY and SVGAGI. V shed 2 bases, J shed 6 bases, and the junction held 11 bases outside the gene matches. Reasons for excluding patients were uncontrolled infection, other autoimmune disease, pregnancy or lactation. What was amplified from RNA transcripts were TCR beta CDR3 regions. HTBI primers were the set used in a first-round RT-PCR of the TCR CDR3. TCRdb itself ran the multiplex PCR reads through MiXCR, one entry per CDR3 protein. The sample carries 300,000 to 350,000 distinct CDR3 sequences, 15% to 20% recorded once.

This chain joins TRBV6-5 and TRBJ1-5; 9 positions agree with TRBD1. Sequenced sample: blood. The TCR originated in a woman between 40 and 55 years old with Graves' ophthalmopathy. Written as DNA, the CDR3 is TGTGCCAGCAGTTACCATCTCCGGGACAGGGCTCGTCAGCCCCAGCATTTT. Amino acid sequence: CASSYHLRDRARQPQHF.